A selection of T cell receptor beta chains follows, all from one sample in a study of early T cells in non-severe SARS-CoV-2 infection. Via MiXCR, TCRdb re-called the 5' RACE reads, giving one row per CDR3 protein. Here the sample spans approximately 52,000 distinct CDR3 sequences, around 14% being singletons. The sequenced sample was whole blood, obtained at baseline. These receptor sequences come from an adult who was a healthcare worker with PCR-confirmed SARS-CoV-2 infection or an uninfected control (not recorded which). Both conserved end residues are part of each CDR3. Fields, in order: V gene, D gene, clone size, J gene, CDR3 DNA, CDR3 protein. D genes are given only for firm matches. The size entry is marked missing in some rows and otherwise reads once, few, many or a size class.

TRBV2	.	.	TRBJ1-1	TGTGCCAGCAAGCTGTCCAGGGCTAACACTGAAGCTTTCTTT	CASKLSRANTEAFF
TRBV6-6	TRBD1	.	TRBJ2-1	TGTGCCAGCAGCAACAGGGGTTCCTACAATGAGCAGTTCTTC	CASSNRGSYNEQFF
TRBV3-1	.	.	TRBJ1-1	TGTGCCAGCAGCCAAGACTCCTACATGAACACTGAAGCTTTCTTT	CASSQDSYMNTEAFF
TRBV20-1	.	.	TRBJ2-3	TGCAGTGCCAGTCCAAGAACAGATACGCAGTATTTT	CSASPRTDTQYF
TRBV4-2	.	few	TRBJ2-3	TGTGCCAGCAGCCGCTCCGAGGGAGGACACACAGATACGCAGTATTTT	CASSRSEGGHTDTQYF
TRBV7-2	TRBD2	few	TRBJ2-1	TGTGCCAGCAGCCCCCGGACTAGCGGGGGGAACAATGAGCAGTTCTTC	CASSPRTSGGNNEQFF
TRBV5-5	TRBD1	many	TRBJ1-5	TGTGCCAGCAGCTGGGGACAGGGGCTTAATCAGCCCCAGCATTTT	CASSWGQGLNQPQHF
TRBV5-1	TRBD1	.	TRBJ2-5	TGCGCCAGCAGGGGGACAGCTGAAGAGACCCAGTACTTC	CASRGTAEETQYF
TRBV25-1	.	.	TRBJ2-7	TGTGCCAGCAATCGAGCAGGCAGGGAGATGCGGCAGTACTTC	CASNRAGREMRQYF
TRBV6-5	TRBD1	many	TRBJ2-2	TGTGCCAGCATGGACAGGGGGTTAACCGGGGAGCTGTTTTTT	CASMDRGLTGELFF
TRBV7-6	.	many	TRBJ1-1	TGTGCCAGCAGCTTCAGGGGAGGTACTGAAGCTTTCTTT	CASSFRGGTEAFF
TRBV20-1	TRBD1	few	TRBJ1-2	TGCAGTGCGCGGACAGGGGGCAATGGCTACACCTTC	CSARTGGNGYTF
TRBV27	.	few	TRBJ2-2	TGTGCCAGCTGCCCCGGGCTAGCAATCCGTGGGGGCGGGGAGCTGTTTTTT	CASCPGLAIRGGGELFF
TRBV5-1	.	.	TRBJ2-5	TGCGCCAGCAGCTTGTGGGGGGAAGAGACCCAGTACTTC	CASSLWGEETQYF